This section outlines one TCR beta chain sequence together with its context. This sample is part of a study of PD-L1 blockade in urothelial cancer. Using immunoSEQ multiplex PCR, the repertoire was profiled, and TCRdb retains in-frame clones only, with some absent. The table shows around 120,000 clones, with around 89% occurring only once. This CDR3 is built from 16 residues. The V gene lost 2 bases and the J gene lost 2 bases, with 13 bases spanning the gap. The germline gives CDR1 MNHEY, CDR2 SVGAGI. The time point is: peripheral blood 6 weeks after treatment start. V gene TRBV6-5 combines with J gene TRBJ1-3, with D possibly matching TRBD1 (5 bases). This specimen was PBMCs, taken around atezolizumab (anti-PD-L1) treatment. The clonotype comes from a man aged 55 to 70 with urothelial cancer. CDR3 in amino acids: CASSYGGRVAGNTIYF. DNA for the CDR3: TGTGCCAGCAGTTACGGTGGCAGGGTTGCTGGAAACACCATATATTTT.